One sample yielded the 32 T cell receptor beta chains listed below, sequenced in a study of long-term antiretroviral therapy in people with HIV. Version v3.0 of the immunoSEQ assay was performed at survey level. Profiled with immunoSEQ multiplex PCR; TCRdb holds only in-frame clones, not every one. Of about 23,000 clones listed, about 81% are singletons. This material consisted of unsorted PBMCs, taken 1.5 years after starting antiretroviral therapy. Source of these receptors: a man aged 30-40 years with HIV.

This rearrangement joins TRBV9 to TRBJ2-5, with 9 bases lining up with TRBD1. The length of the CDR3 is 18 residues. The germline gives CDR1 SGDLS, CDR2 YYNGEE. Trimming at V came to 1 base and at J to 3 bases, leaving 13 bases not matched to a gene. Written as DNA, the CDR3 is TGTGCCAGCAGCGTACGGGACCGATTTTGGGACAGGGAAGAGACCCAGTACTTC. Its translation is CASSVRDRFWDREETQYF.

V and J are TRBV4-1 and TRBJ1-5, with no clear D. The CDR3 is 13 amino acids. V was pared by 2 bases and J by 3 bases, with 5 bases between. Germline V gene data show CDR1 as MGHRA and CDR2 as YSYEKL. CDR3 residues: CASSQWVNQPQHF. CDR3 bases: TGCGCCAGCAGCCAATGGGTCAATCAGCCCCAGCATTTT.

This clone occurred once. This rearrangement joins TRBV7-2 to TRBJ2-3; D is perhaps TRBD1 or TRBD2 (5 bases each). The CDR3 spans 13 residues. Germline V gene sequence: CDR1 SGHTA, CDR2 FQGNSA. V lost 4 bases to trimming and J lost 1 base, with 6 bases between them. CDR3 nucleotide sequence: TGTGCCAGCAGCTGGGACCGCACAGATACGCAGTATTTT. Translated, it gives CASSWDRTDTQYF.

This sequence joins TRBV5-6 and TRBJ2-7, with D uncertain. The CDR3 contains 15 residues. With 1 base removed from V and 5 bases from J, the gap between germline ends came to 16 bases. Germline V gives CDR1 SGHDT, CDR2 YYEEEE. The CDR3 DNA reads as TGTGCCAGCAGCTTGATTTCCAGCAGTTCTGACGAGCAGTACTTC. This codes for CASSLISSSSDEQYF.

This clone was found a few times. The chain joins TRBV27 to TRBJ1-6, with D hard to call. The CDR3 spans 13 residues. The V end was cut by 5 bases, the J end by 8 bases, with 10 bases between. Germline assignment: CDR1 MNHEY and CDR2 SMNVEV (reference sequence). CDR3 loop: CASSLLSDSPLHF. CDR3 nucleotides: TGTGCCAGCAGTCTTTTATCGGATTCACCCCTCCACTTT.

This clone was seen only a few times. The chain couples TRBV21-1 to TRBJ2-1; the table names TRBD1, a call not compared with the DNA. TRBV21-1 corresponds to a pseudogene. This CDR3 region has 15 residues. Here the CDR3 reads CASSAPGQVYNEQFF. In DNA, the CDR3 is TGTGCCAGCAGCGCCCCGGGACAAGTCTACAATGAGCAGTTCTTC.

Here the CDR3 reads CASSSGTALYGYTF. In DNA form, the CDR3 reads TGTGCCAGTAGTAGCGGGACAGCCCTCTATGGCTACACCTTC. This sequence joins TRBV19 and TRBJ1-2; 7 bases are shared with TRBD1. Trimming took 4 bases from V and 4 from J; bases not matched to a gene: 6. The CDR3 contains 14 residues. Germline CDR1 is LNHDA and CDR2 is SQIVND (reference sequence).

This clone has just one count. The V and J genes are TRBV28 and TRBJ2-7; 7 bases line up with TRBD1. This CDR3 has 15 amino acids. V lost 5 bases, J lost 0 bases, and 7 bases stayed unmatched. In germline, CDR1 is MDHEN, CDR2 SYDVKM. This CDR3 reads CASSPLGQSSYEQYF. In DNA form, the CDR3 reads TGTGCCAGCAGTCCTTTGGGACAGAGCTCCTACGAGCAGTACTTC.

The chain carries TRBV19 and TRBJ1-6; tentative D call: TRBD1 (5 bases). With 7 bases removed from V and 0 bases from J, the gap between germline ends came to 13 bases. CDR3 length equals 16 residues. The germline CDR1 and CDR2 sequences are LNHDA and SQIVND (reference sequence). CDR3 nucleotides: TGTGCCAGTAAGGGGACGGAGAGCTCCTATAATTCACCCCTCCACTTT. Its translation: CASKGTESSYNSPLHF.

The CDR3 sequence: CASSSGLAVYEQYF. CDR3 sequence (DNA): TGTGCCAGCAGCTCGGGACTAGCGGTCTACGAGCAGTACTTC. The rearrangement links TRBV5-6 to TRBJ2-7; 11 bases align to TRBD2. Trimming at V came to 3 bases and at J to 3 bases, leaving 2 bases not matched to a gene. The CDR3 is 14 amino acids. The germline gives CDR1 SGHDT, CDR2 YYEEEE.

The rearrangement uses TRBV2 and TRBJ1-2; TRBD1 is a possible D gene (6 bases). Trimming cost V 6 bases and J 2 bases, with 10 bases left between them. In germline, CDR1 is SNHLY, CDR2 FYNNEI. The CDR3 runs 13 residues. In DNA, the CDR3 is TGTGCCAGCAGGGACAGCACAAACTATGGCTACACCTTC. Its translation: CASRDSTNYGYTF.

The rearrangement joins TRBV5-4 to TRBJ1-2, with D uncertain. The V and J ends lost 4 bases and 8 bases respectively, with 18 bases between them. The germline V gene has CDR1 SGHNT and CDR2 YYREEE (reference sequence). The CDR3 is 14 residues long. CDR3 sequence (DNA): TGTGCCAGCAGCCATCCAACGCTCCGGGGAGGCTACACCTTC. Translating gives CASSHPTLRGGYTF.

The genes are TRBV29-1 and TRBJ2-1; possible D gene TRBD2, 5 bases. V was pared by 5 bases and J by 9 bases, with 11 bases between. The CDR3 is 11 residues long. Germline assignment: CDR1 SQVTM and CDR2 ANQGSEA. CDR3 nucleotides: TGCAGCGTTCAAGTCGGAGGTGAGCAGTTCTTC. Translating it yields CSVQVGGEQFF.

This clone was found once. This chain connects TRBV2 to TRBJ1-5; maybe TRBD1 (5 bases). Trimming took off 7 bases at V and 4 bases at J, with 11 bases between the two ends. CDR3 length: 13 amino acids. Germline lookup yields CDR1 SNHLY and CDR2 FYNNEI. CDR3 DNA: TGTGCCAGCACCCAGGGACCGAATCAGCCCCAGCATTTT. Translation: CASTQGPNQPQHF.

This chain connects TRBV20-1 to TRBJ2-3, with D unresolved. This CDR3 comprises 10 residues. Germline CDR1 and CDR2: DFQATT and SNEGSKA (reference sequence). Trimming pared 5 bases from V and 6 bases from J, leaving 6 bases between. This CDR3 reads CSAQMDTQYF. CDR3 nucleotide sequence: TGCAGTGCTCAGATGGATACGCAGTATTTT.

The genes are TRBV7-8 and TRBJ2-3; D may be TRBD1 or TRBD2 (5 bases each). Germline V gene data show CDR1 as SGHVS and CDR2 as FQNEAQ. V lost 1 base, J lost 2 bases, and 7 bases lay in between. The CDR3 length is 14 residues. The CDR3 loop is CASSLVGDTDTQYF. In nucleotides, the CDR3 is TGTGCCAGCAGCTTAGTGGGGGACACAGATACGCAGTATTTT.

The chain carries TRBV29-1 and TRBJ2-7; 11 bases line up with TRBD1. The V segment lost 3 bases and the J segment 6 bases; nucleotides outside the gene matches: 4. Germline CDR1 reads SQVTM; CDR2 reads ANQGSEA. The CDR3 sequence is 13 residues long. The CDR3 spells CSVEGQGGFEQYF. CDR3 coding DNA: TGCAGCGTTGAGGGACAGGGGGGGTTCGAGCAGTACTTC.

A few counts support this clone. The DNA of the CDR3 is TGTGCCAGCAGTCCCGCCGGGACTACAGTCGTGGGCTCCTACGAGCAGTACTTC. Its protein product is CASSPAGTTVVGSYEQYF. The chain employs TRBV28 and TRBJ2-7; 7 bases agree with TRBD2. Germline V gene lookup returns CDR1 MDHEN and CDR2 SYDVKM. V was pared by 5 bases and J by 0 bases, with 16 bases of the junction left unmatched. This CDR3 region has 18 residues.

The chain couples TRBV7-2 to TRBJ2-7; 7 nucleotides agree with TRBD2. V lost 1 base to trimming and J lost 3 bases; unmatched junction nucleotides: 6. This CDR3 region has 15 residues. Germline assignment: CDR1 SGHTA and CDR2 FQGNSA. Written as DNA, the CDR3 is TGTGCCAGCAGCTTAGGGCGGGACTACCTCTACGAGCAGTACTTC. It is translated as CASSLGRDYLYEQYF.

V usage is TRBV11-2 and J usage is TRBJ2-4; D remains unclear. Per the germline V gene, CDR1 is SGHAT and CDR2 is FQNNGV. This CDR3 is built from 18 residues. V was shortened by 0 bases and J by 0 bases, with 15 bases between the two germline ends. For the CDR3, the DNA is TGTGCCAGCAGCTTAGAGGGCCTTTCCGGTGCAGCCAAAAACATTCAGTACTTC. This translates into CASSLEGLSGAAKNIQYF.

The chain's CDR3 is CAWSGERGGWETQYF. CDR3 coding DNA: TGTGCCTGGAGTGGGGAGCGGGGGGGCTGGGAGACCCAGTACTTC. The chain carries TRBV30 and TRBJ2-5, with 10 nucleotides matching TRBD2. V gave up 1 base and J gave up 5 bases; unmatched junction bases: 7. This CDR3 has 15 amino acids. Germline loops: CDR1 GTSNPN, CDR2 SVGIG (reference sequence).

The gene calls are TRBV29-1 and TRBJ1-1; maybe TRBD1 (6 bases). Germline V gene data show CDR1 as SQVTM and CDR2 as ANQGSEA. The V and J ends lost 7 bases and 0 bases respectively, with 15 bases between them. The CDR3 has 14 amino acids. The CDR3 spells CSAKQGPMNTEAFF. CDR3 sequence (DNA): TGCAGCGCTAAACAGGGACCCATGAACACTGAAGCTTTCTTT.

In this sample, this clone turned up a few times. The J gene is TRBJ2-7, the V gene TRBV4-2; 7 bases agree with TRBD1. Trimming removed 0 bases from V and 1 base from J; junction bases left unmatched: 9. The CDR3 is 17 amino acids. Germline V CDR1 and CDR2: LGHNA, YNFKEQ. CDR3 amino acids: CASSQDDRGQPSYEQYF. CDR3 coding DNA: TGTGCCAGCAGCCAAGATGACCGGGGACAGCCTTCCTACGAGCAGTACTTC.

V is TRBV7-8 and J is TRBJ1-1, with 7 bases identical to TRBD1. CDR3 length: 14 residues. The V gene's germline CDR1 is SGHVS and CDR2 FQNEAQ. The V gene end was trimmed by 5 bases and the J gene end by 1 base; junction bases not matched to a gene: 4. CDR3 sequence: CASSRDRRNTEAFF. The DNA of the CDR3 is TGTGCCAGCAGCCGGGACAGAAGGAACACTGAAGCTTTCTTT.

This chain uses TRBV5-4 with TRBJ2-1, with 8 bases matching TRBD2. The V gene end was trimmed by 4 bases and the J gene end by 12 bases; junction bases not matched to a gene: 6. The CDR3 extends over 12 amino acids. Germline V gene sequence: CDR1 SGHNT, CDR2 YYREEE (reference sequence). The CDR3 nucleotides are TGTGCCAGCAGCCTACGGACTAGCAGGCAGTTCTTC. It is translated as CASSLRTSRQFF.

This chain joins TRBV2 and TRBJ2-3; no clear D. V was cut by 6 bases and J by 6 bases, with 10 bases left in between. Germline loops: CDR1 SNHLY, CDR2 FYNNEI. The CDR3 has 12 residues. CDR3 nucleotides: TGTGCCAGCAGGCCCCTGGCGGATACGCAGTATTTT. Its translation is CASRPLADTQYF.

The chain employs TRBV27 and TRBJ2-7, with 7 bases matching TRBD2. This CDR3 contains 15 residues. Germline CDR1 MNHEY, CDR2 SMNVEV (reference sequence). The V gene end was trimmed by 5 bases and the J gene end by 4 bases; junction bases not matched to a gene: 11. CDR3 sequence reads: CASSPGLVVGYEQYF. The CDR3 bases are TGTGCCAGCAGTCCCGGACTAGTAGTGGGATACGAGCAGTACTTC.

The chain couples TRBV30 to TRBJ1-4; the D gene is possibly TRBD1 (5 bases). The CDR3 is 11 amino acids. Germline lookup yields CDR1 GTSNPN and CDR2 SVGIG (reference sequence). V gave up 7 bases and J gave up 8 bases, with 11 bases separating them. Written as DNA, the CDR3 is TGTGCCTTGACAGTCCAAGAAAAACTGTTTTTT. Protein sequence: CALTVQEKLFF.

This chain joins TRBV5-6 and TRBJ2-7; 10 bases map to TRBD1. Germline values: CDR1 SGHDT, CDR2 YYEEEE. The CDR3 loop spans 17 amino acids. V lost 2 bases to trimming and J lost 6 bases; unmatched junction nucleotides: 14. The CDR3 DNA is TGTGCCAGCAGCTTTATCGTATTAGGGACAGGGGACACCGAGCAGTACTTC. Protein product: CASSFIVLGTGDTEQYF.

The J gene is TRBJ1-2, the V gene TRBV11-3, with 9 positions matching TRBD1. The CDR3 runs to 14 residues. Trimming cost V 2 bases and J 6 bases; bases outside gene matches: 4. From germline, CDR1 is SGHNT and CDR2 YENEEA. The CDR3 here is CASSLNRGQNGYTF. The CDR3 region has the DNA TGTGCCAGCAGCTTAAACAGGGGGCAGAATGGCTACACCTTC. Using reference TRBV11-3 and TRBJ1-2 for the parts outside the CDR3, the full variable domain is EAGVVQSPRYKIIEKKQPVAFWCNPISGHNTLYWYLQNLGQGPELLIRYENEEAVDDSQLPKDRFSAERLKGVDSTLKIQPAELGDSAVYLCASSLNRGQNGYTFGSGTRLTVV.

The gene calls are TRBV21-1 and TRBJ2-2; TRBD2 reflects the table's D call only, with no check against the DNA. TRBV21-1 is marked as a pseudogene. The CDR3 extends over 15 amino acids. The CDR3 DNA is TGTGCCAGCAGCCTTAGCGGGGGTGGTACCGGGGAGCTGTTTTTT. This translates into CASSLSGGGTGELFF.

V is TRBV6-5 and J is TRBJ2-2, with no clear D. The CDR3 runs to 16 residues. Germline CDR1 and CDR2: MNHEY and SVGAGI. Trimming removed 4 bases from V and 2 bases from J, with 14 bases in between. Here the CDR3 reads CASSSLLLLNTGELFF. CDR3 nucleotides: TGTGCCAGCAGTTCGCTTCTACTTCTAAACACCGGGGAGCTGTTTTTT.